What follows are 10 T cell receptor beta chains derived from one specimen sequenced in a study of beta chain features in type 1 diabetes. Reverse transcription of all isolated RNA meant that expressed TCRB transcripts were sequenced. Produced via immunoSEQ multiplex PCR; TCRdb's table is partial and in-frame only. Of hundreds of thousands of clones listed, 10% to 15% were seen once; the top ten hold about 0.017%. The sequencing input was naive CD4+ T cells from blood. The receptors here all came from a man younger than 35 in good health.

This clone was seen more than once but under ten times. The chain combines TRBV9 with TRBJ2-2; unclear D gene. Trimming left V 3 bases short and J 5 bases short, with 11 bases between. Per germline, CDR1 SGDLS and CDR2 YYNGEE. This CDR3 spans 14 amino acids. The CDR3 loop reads CASSASSRTGELFF. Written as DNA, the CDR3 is TGTGCCAGCAGCGCCTCCTCCCGGACCGGGGAGCTGTTTTTT.

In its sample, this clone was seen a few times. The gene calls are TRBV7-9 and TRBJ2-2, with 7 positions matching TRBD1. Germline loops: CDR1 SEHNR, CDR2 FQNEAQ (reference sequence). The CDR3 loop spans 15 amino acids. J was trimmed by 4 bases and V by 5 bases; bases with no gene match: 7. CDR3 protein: CASSLQGVPTGELFF. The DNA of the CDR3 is TGTGCCAGCAGCCTTCAGGGGGTCCCCACCGGGGAGCTGTTTTTT.

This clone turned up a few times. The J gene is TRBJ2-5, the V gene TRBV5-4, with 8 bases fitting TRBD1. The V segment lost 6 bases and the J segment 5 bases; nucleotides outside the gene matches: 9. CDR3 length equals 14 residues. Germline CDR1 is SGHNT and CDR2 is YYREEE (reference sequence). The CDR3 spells CASNDRGTLETQYF. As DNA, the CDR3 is TGTGCCAGCAACGACAGGGGCACCTTGGAGACCCAGTACTTC.

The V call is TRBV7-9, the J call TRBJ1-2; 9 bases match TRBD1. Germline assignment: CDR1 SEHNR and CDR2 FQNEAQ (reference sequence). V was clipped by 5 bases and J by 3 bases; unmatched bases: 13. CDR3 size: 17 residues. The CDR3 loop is CASSDPVGTGYDYGYTF. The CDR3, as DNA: TGTGCCAGCAGCGATCCGGTTGGGACAGGGTACGACTATGGCTACACCTTC.

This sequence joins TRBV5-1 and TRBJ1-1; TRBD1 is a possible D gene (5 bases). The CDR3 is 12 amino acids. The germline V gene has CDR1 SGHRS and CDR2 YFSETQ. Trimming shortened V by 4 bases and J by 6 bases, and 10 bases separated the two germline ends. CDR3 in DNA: TGCGCCAGCAGCGCCCAGGGTTCTGAAGCTTTCTTT. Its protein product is CASSAQGSEAFF.

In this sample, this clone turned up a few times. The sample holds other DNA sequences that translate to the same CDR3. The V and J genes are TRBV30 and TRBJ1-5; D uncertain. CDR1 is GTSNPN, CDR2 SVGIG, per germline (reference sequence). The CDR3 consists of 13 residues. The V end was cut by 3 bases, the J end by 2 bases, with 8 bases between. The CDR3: CAWSGSGNQPQHF. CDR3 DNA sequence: TGTGCCTGGAGCGGCAGCGGCAATCAGCCCCAGCATTTT.

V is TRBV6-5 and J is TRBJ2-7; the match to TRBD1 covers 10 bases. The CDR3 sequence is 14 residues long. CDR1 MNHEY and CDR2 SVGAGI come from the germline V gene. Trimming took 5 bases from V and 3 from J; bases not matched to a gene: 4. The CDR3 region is CASSRDRGSYEQYF. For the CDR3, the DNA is TGTGCCAGCAGTAGGGACAGGGGAAGCTACGAGCAGTACTTC.

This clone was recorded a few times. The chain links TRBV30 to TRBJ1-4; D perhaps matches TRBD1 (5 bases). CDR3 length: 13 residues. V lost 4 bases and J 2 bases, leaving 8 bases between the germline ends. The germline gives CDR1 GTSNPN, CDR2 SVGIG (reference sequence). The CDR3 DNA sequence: TGTGCCTGGAAGGGGAGGACTAATGAAAAACTGTTTTTT. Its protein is CAWKGRTNEKLFF. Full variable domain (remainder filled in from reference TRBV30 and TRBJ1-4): SQTIHQWPATLVQPVGSPLSLECTVEGTSNPNLYWYRQAAGRGLQLLFYSVGIGQISSEVPQNLSASRPQDRQFILSSKKLLLSDSGFYLCAWKGRTNEKLFFGSGTQLSVL.

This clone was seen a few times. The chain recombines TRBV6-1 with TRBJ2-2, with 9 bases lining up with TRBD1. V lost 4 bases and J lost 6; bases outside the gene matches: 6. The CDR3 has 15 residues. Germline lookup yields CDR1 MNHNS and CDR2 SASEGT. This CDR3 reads CASSVRDRAPGELFF. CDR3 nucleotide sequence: TGTGCCAGCAGTGTCCGGGACAGGGCACCCGGGGAGCTGTTTTTT.

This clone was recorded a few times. The CDR3 coding sequence is TGCGCCAGCAGCTCCGACTCCTACAGGGGGCTCAATGAGCAGTTCTTC. Residues: CASSSDSYRGLNEQFF. The chain has TRBV5-1 and TRBJ2-1, with 9 nucleotides matching TRBD1. Germline V CDR1 and CDR2: SGHRS, YFSETQ. This CDR3 is 16 amino acids long. V lost 3 bases to trimming and J lost 6 bases; unmatched junction nucleotides: 10. The complete variable domain, with remaining parts taken from reference TRBV5-1 and TRBJ2-1, reads KAGVTQTPRYLIKTRGQQVTLSCSPISGHRSVSWYQQTPGQGLQFLFEYFSETQRNKGNFPGRFSGRQFSNSRSEMNVSTLELGDSALYLCASSSDSYRGLNEQFFGPGTRLTVL.